This entry concerns a single T cell receptor (beta chain). Its cognate antigen is unknown. The PCR had 60 Vbeta and 13 Jbeta primers. Sequencing used immunoSEQ multiplex PCR; TCRdb keeps in-frame clones, though not all of them. The top ten hold approximately 1.6% of the sample, which has 120,000 to 150,000 clones, more than 70% seen once. Every donor was a healthy person donating bone marrow. Germline loops: CDR1 SGHNT, CDR2 YYREEE (reference sequence). This CDR3 comprises 12 residues. Between the trimmed V and J ends, which lost 4 bases and 15 bases, there was a span of 14 bases. The sample is drawn from a study of cytomegalovirus exposure and HLA in healthy donors. Study findings and constraints: Accurate HLA-A and HLA-B prediction from TCR beta sequences was reported for most subjects. There were a few CMV-associated chains whose specificity for CMV antigens was confirmed in vitro.

Sample: PBMCs. This TCR came from a woman in her 40s in good health and CMV-seronegative. The chain uses TRBV5-4 and TRBJ1-6; TRBD1 is a possible D gene (6 bases). The CDR3, as DNA: TGTGCCAGCAGCCTCAAGGGGGGGTTCCTCCACTTT. Encoded protein: CASSLKGGFLHF.